This T cell receptor beta chain was found in a study of a mutant IDH1 vaccine in newly diagnosed glioma (dated by TCRdb to the early 2020s). Regarding the complete study: Across visits V03 through V10, patients got a total of eight vaccinations, given in weeks 1, 3, 5, 7, 11, 15, 19 and 23. Peripheral blood samples were drawn at six visits, namely V03 (baseline), V05, V07, V10, V12 and V13. Vaccination began 4-6 weeks after radiotherapy alone, or alongside temozolomide cycles in the chemotherapy-containing groups. Prior to enrollment, patients had been given standard therapy consisting of radiotherapy alone, temozolomide alone, or radiochemotherapy with temozolomide, with the combination given to most patients. Longitudinal TCRB deep sequencing was done for 20 to 25 treated patients, wherever samples were available for exploratory analyses. Of the approximately 29 treated patients, around 60% were male and around 40% were female, and a mean age of 40.4 years was recorded. General findings and caveats noted by the study authors: The authors stated that sample limitations prevented analyses of patient blood samples from being reproduced. Selection of PBMC samples for TCRB deep sequencing was based on availability. Across multiple MHC alleles, vaccine-induced immune responses were seen in roughly 93% of patients. Changes in the top peripheral T cell clonotypes picked up by TCRB sequencing did not appear to be linked to pseudoprogression.

The time point label corresponds to: week 5, during vaccination. Each vaccine dose, consisting of 300 ug of a 20-mer mutant IDH1 peptide in Montanide, was administered subcutaneously with topical imiquimod. All donors had newly diagnosed IDH1-mutant astrocytomas of WHO grade 3 or 4 that showed loss of nuclear ATRX. The samples were drawn from NOA16, a multicentre, single-arm, open-label phase I trial in Germany that tested a mutant IDH1 peptide vaccine in humans for the first time. Genomic DNA for TCRB sequencing was extracted from EDTA blood using the DNeasy Blood and Tissue Kit. Notes on this clone: No cognate antigen has been identified for it. Per-nucleotide qualities are absent, and no much larger clonotype sits a single base away.

Trimming removed 3 bases from V and 4 bases from J; the gene matches leave 9 bases unexplained. The CDR3 runs 16 residues from the cysteine to the phenylalanine. The DNA shown is the 48-base CDR3, in frame from base 1. Sequences MNHNS (CDR1) and SASEGT (CDR2) are obtained from the germline V gene. Libraries were constructed by the immunoSEQ multiplex PCR assay. The hsTCRB Kit was used according to the manufacturer's protocol to amplify rearranged TCR beta chain sequences. Sequencing of TCRB libraries was carried out on an Illumina MiSeq. As for how the authors treated the data: The kit vendor's proprietary platform handled demultiplexing, trimming and gene mapping. Entries here come from immuneACCESS through TCRdb and include only in-frame sequences with V and J called. Some clones fail to appear in such tables; in the studies checked, an unresolved V gene covers under half of the shortfall, and the cause of the remainder is unknown. That table supplies the V and J calls and clone size; D and trimming were determined from the DNA. Present in this sample are about 38,000 clones, about 80% of which were seen just once. Jointly, the top ten make up around 5.9% of the sample.

The rearrangement combines TRBV6-1 with TRBJ2-5; TRBD2 matches 9 bases in the middle. The sample was PBMCs, taken from a glioma patient whose treatment included an IDH1 peptide vaccine. This receptor was identified in a man aged 35 to 55 with glioma. The CDR3 region has the sequence CASSDGGLASRETQYF. The DNA is as follows: TGTGCCAGCAGTGACGGGGGACTAGCATCAAGAGAGACCCAGTACTTC.